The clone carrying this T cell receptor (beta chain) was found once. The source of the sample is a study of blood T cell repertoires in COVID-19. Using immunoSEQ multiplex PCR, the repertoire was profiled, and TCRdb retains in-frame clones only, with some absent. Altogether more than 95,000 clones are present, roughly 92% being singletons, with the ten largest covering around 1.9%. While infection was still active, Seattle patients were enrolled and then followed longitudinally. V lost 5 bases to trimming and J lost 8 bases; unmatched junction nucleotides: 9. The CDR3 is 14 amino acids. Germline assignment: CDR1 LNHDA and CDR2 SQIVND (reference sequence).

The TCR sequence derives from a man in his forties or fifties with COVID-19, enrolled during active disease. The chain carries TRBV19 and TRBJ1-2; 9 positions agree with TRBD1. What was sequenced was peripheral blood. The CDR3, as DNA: TGTGCCAGTAGTCCCTCCGGGACAGGGACCGGCTACACCTTC. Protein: CASSPSGTGTGYTF. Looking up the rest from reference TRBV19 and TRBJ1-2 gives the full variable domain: DGGITQSPKYLFRKEGQNVTLSCEQNLNHDAMYWYRQDPGQGLRLIYYSQIVNDFQKGDIAEGYSVSREKKESFPLTVTSAQKNPTAFYLCASSPSGTGTGYTFGSGTRLTVV.